This TCR beta chain originates from a study of beta chain features in type 1 diabetes. Of the isolated RNA, all was reverse transcribed, and so the sequenced material was expressed TCRB transcripts. Sequencing was performed with immunoSEQ multiplex PCR; in TCRdb, only in-frame clones are kept and a portion is missing. The data show around 400,000 clones, over 13% seen once. This CDR3 region has 16 residues. Germline CDR1 is SGHNT and CDR2 is YYREEE (reference sequence). V was pared by 5 bases and J by 10 bases, with 13 bases of the junction left unmatched. What was sequenced was naive CD4+ T cells from blood. This sequence was found in a woman under 30 in good health. The chain combines TRBV5-4 with TRBJ2-1; TRBD2 matches 12 bases. The CDR3 loop is CASRLLSGTSGLEQFF. CDR3 DNA: TGTGCCAGCAGGCTACTCTCCGGGACTAGCGGGCTGGAGCAGTTCTTC.